A single sample gave rise to the 21 T cell receptor beta chains below, sequenced in a study of blood T cell repertoires in COVID-19. Sequenced by immunoSEQ multiplex PCR; TCRdb stores in-frame clones only, minus some. The sample lists around 200,000 clones, roughly 88% occurring once. The specimen was peripheral blood. The receptor source for this set is a middle-aged woman with COVID-19, enrolled during active disease.

V usage is TRBV24-1 and J usage is TRBJ2-7, with D possibly being TRBD2 (5 bases). The germline V and J ends were trimmed by 4 bases and 7 bases, with 13 bases remaining between them. Germline CDR1 is KGHDR and CDR2 is SFDVKD. The CDR3 extends over 13 amino acids. The CDR3 coding sequence is TGTGCCACCAGTGACCTGGAGGTTGGAGAGCAGTACTTC. Its protein product is CATSDLEVGEQYF.

This clone has a count of ten or more. This chain links TRBV5-6 with TRBJ1-3; a weak D match, TRBD1 (6 bases). This CDR3 is 14 amino acids long. The ends were cut back, 4 bases at V and 0 bases at J, with 8 bases in the middle. Germline V gene data show CDR1 as SGHDT and CDR2 as YYEEEE. The CDR3 sequence is CASSPDSSGNTIYF. The CDR3 DNA sequence: TGTGCCAGCAGCCCGGACAGCTCTGGAAACACCATATATTTT.

The rearrangement uses TRBV6-6 and TRBJ1-2; the D gene is possibly TRBD1 (5 bases). V was trimmed by 6 bases and J by 0 bases, leaving 14 bases between them. From germline, CDR1 is MNHNY and CDR2 SVGAGI (reference sequence). The CDR3 covers 15 residues. Here the CDR3 reads CASRGVEGPNYGYTF. CDR3 sequence (DNA): TGTGCCAGCAGAGGGGTGGAGGGTCCTAACTATGGCTACACCTTC.

This clone was counted a few times. The chain couples TRBV7-2 to TRBJ1-2; 11 nucleotides match TRBD1. Trimming cost V 1 base and J 7 bases; bases outside gene matches: 2. The germline V gene has CDR1 SGHTA and CDR2 FQGNSA. The CDR3 runs 14 residues. CDR3 nucleotides: TGTGCCAGCAGCTTAGGGACAGGGGGCCGTGGCTACACCTTC. Protein: CASSLGTGGRGYTF.

The rearrangement uses TRBV28 and TRBJ2-6; no firm D call. The germline V and J ends were trimmed by 8 bases and 0 bases, with 14 bases remaining between them. Looked up from germline, CDR1 is MDHEN and CDR2 is SYDVKM. This CDR3 is built from 16 residues. The CDR3 coding sequence is TGTGCCAGCGGTTCTCAGGCCCTCTCTGGGGCCAACGTCCTGACTTTC. Amino acid sequence: CASGSQALSGANVLTF.

The V call is TRBV2, the J call TRBJ2-1; 12 bases align to TRBD2. J gave up 8 bases and V 4 bases, and 3 bases lay outside the gene matches. Germline CDR1 reads SNHLY; CDR2 reads FYNNEI. The CDR3 extends over 14 amino acids. CDR3 region: CASSGLAGDDEQFF. DNA of the CDR3: TGTGCCAGCAGTGGACTAGCGGGAGACGATGAGCAGTTCTTC.

The chain links TRBV23-1 to TRBJ2-7; 7 nucleotides agree with TRBD2. TRBV23-1 is placed among ORFs of uncertain function. This CDR3 spans 14 amino acids. V shed 3 bases and J 2 bases; nucleotides not matched to a gene: 4. Written as DNA, the CDR3 is TGCGCCAGCAGTCAGGGGGGGAGTACCTACGAGCAGTACTTC. Translated: CASSQGGSTYEQYF.

The chain has TRBV9 and TRBJ1-2; D is uncertain. Germline values: CDR1 SGDLS, CDR2 YYNGEE. V was pared by 4 bases and J by 4 bases, with 11 bases between. CDR3 size: 13 residues. The CDR3 DNA follows: TGTGCCAGCAGCCCGCGGTTGGGCTATGGCTACACCTTC. It is translated as CASSPRLGYGYTF.

The J gene is TRBJ1-5, the V gene TRBV6-6; TRBD1 matches 7 bases. The trim removed 7 bases at V and 4 bases at J, leaving 7 bases unmatched. The germline V gene encodes CDR1 MNHNY and CDR2 SVGAGI (reference sequence). The CDR3 spans 14 residues. CDR3 nucleotide sequence: TGTGCCAGCAAAGTAGGGGGCGATAATCAGCCCCAGCATTTT. Amino acids: CASKVGGDNQPQHF.

The gene calls are TRBV5-8 and TRBJ2-2; 7 bases line up with TRBD1. The CDR3 is made up of 15 amino acids. Germline V gene sequence: CDR1 SGHTS, CDR2 YDEGEE. Germline trimming cut 3 bases from V and 3 bases from J; bases unmatched to any gene: 5. In DNA, the CDR3 is TGTGCCAGCAGCTCCGGGACAGCACACACCGGGGAGCTGTTTTTT. This sequence encodes CASSSGTAHTGELFF. Based on the CDR3 plus reference TRBV5-8 and TRBJ2-2, the full variable domain is EAGVTQSPTHLIKTRGQQATLRCSPISGHTSVYWYQQALGLGLQFLLWYDEGEERNRGNFPPRFSGRQFPNYSSELNVNALELEDSALYLCASSSGTAHTGELFFGEGSRLTVL.

The chain joins TRBV15 to TRBJ2-1; 12 bases fit TRBD2. J gave up 6 bases and V 0 bases, and 12 bases lay outside the gene matches. Germline CDR1 and CDR2: LNHNV and YYDKDF (reference sequence). This CDR3 is 19 amino acids long. CDR3 nucleotides: TGTGCCACCAGCAGAGATTACCCTCCTCTAGCGGGGGGGGGCAATGAGCAGTTCTTC. Its protein product is CATSRDYPPLAGGGNEQFF.

In nucleotides, the CDR3 is TGTGCCAGCAGCCAACTTCGGGGTGGGGATTACAATGAGCAGTTCTTC. Its protein product is CASSQLRGGDYNEQFF. V and J are TRBV14 and TRBJ2-1; a weak D match, TRBD2 (5 bases). The length of the CDR3 is 16 residues. The V end was cut by 2 bases, the J end by 4 bases, with 15 bases between. Looked up from germline, CDR1 is SGHDN and CDR2 is FVKESK.

The CDR3 DNA follows: TGCAGCGCATCGGGACAGGGGAACACTGAAGCTTTCTTT. Its translation: CSASGQGNTEAFF. The V gene is TRBV29-1, the J gene TRBJ1-1, with TRBD1 identical over 9 bases. Germline trimming cut 7 bases from V and 1 base from J; bases unmatched to any gene: 4. In germline, CDR1 is SQVTM, CDR2 ANQGSEA. The CDR3 length is 13 residues.

V usage is TRBV29-1 and J usage is TRBJ2-7; possibly TRBD1 for D (6 bases). V lost 6 bases, J lost 7 bases, and 19 bases lay in between. The CDR3 is made up of 13 amino acids. The germline V gene has CDR1 SQVTM and CDR2 ANQGSEA. The CDR3 loop reads CSVRRTAQEEQYF. For the CDR3, the DNA is TGCAGCGTGAGACGGACAGCCCAAGAAGAGCAGTACTTC.

The V and J genes are TRBV7-8 and TRBJ1-1; 8 bases agree with TRBD1. The V gene's germline CDR1 is SGHVS and CDR2 FQNEAQ. The CDR3 has 14 residues. V trimming: 2 bases; J trimming: 5 bases; junction bases outside the gene matches: 4. The CDR3 here is CASSLQGAWTEAFF. CDR3 bases: TGTGCCAGCAGCTTACAGGGGGCGTGGACTGAAGCTTTCTTT.

The V call is TRBV11-3, the J call TRBJ2-1, with TRBD2 identical over 13 bases. Germline V CDR1 and CDR2: SGHNT, YENEEA. The CDR3 loop spans 20 amino acids. V shed 8 bases and J 5 bases; nucleotides not matched to a gene: 21. The CDR3 bases are TGTGCCAGCGAGAGGACTAGCGGGAGAAGGATTCGTATCGGCGACAATGAGCAGTTCTTC. Its translation is CASERTSGRRIRIGDNEQFF.

The chain links TRBV29-1 to TRBJ2-1; 9 bases are shared with TRBD1. CDR1 SQVTM and CDR2 ANQGSEA come from the germline V gene. The CDR3 sequence is 14 residues long. V lost 6 bases to trimming and J lost 5 bases; unmatched junction nucleotides: 8. As DNA, the CDR3 is TGCAGCGTCTCCGGGACAGGGTTAAACAATGAGCAGTTCTTC. This codes for CSVSGTGLNNEQFF.

The chain recombines TRBV27 with TRBJ2-7; no clear D. Trimming removed 3 bases at V and 3 bases at J, with 9 bases between. CDR3 length: 13 residues. The germline V gene encodes CDR1 MNHEY and CDR2 SMNVEV (reference sequence). The CDR3 DNA reads TGTGCCAGCAGTTTCTCTACCCACTACGAGCAGTACTTC. This gives the protein CASSFSTHYEQYF.

This chain uses TRBV2 with TRBJ2-3, with 9 bases aligning to TRBD2. The V gene's germline CDR1 is SNHLY and CDR2 FYNNEI. CDR3 length: 21 amino acids. The V gene end was trimmed by 1 base and the J gene end by 0 bases; junction bases not matched to a gene: 17. This CDR3 reads CASSEGGPLEGLAGSTDTQYF. The CDR3 DNA follows: TGTGCCAGCAGTGAAGGGGGGCCCCTCGAGGGGCTAGCGGGGAGCACAGATACGCAGTATTTT. Full variable domain (remainder filled in from reference TRBV2 and TRBJ2-3): EPEVTQTPSHQVTQMGQEVILRCVPISNHLYFYWYRQILGQKVEFLVSFYNNEISEKSEIFDDQFSVERPDGSNFTLKIRSTKLEDSAMYFCASSEGGPLEGLAGSTDTQYFGPGTRLTVL.

The J gene is TRBJ2-7, the V gene TRBV2; 8 nucleotides match TRBD1. With 6 bases clipped from V and 1 base from J, the junction kept 11 bases outside the gene matches. The CDR3 covers 16 residues. CDR1 is SNHLY, CDR2 FYNNEI, per germline. DNA of the CDR3: TGTGCCAGCAGAGCGACAGGGGCAATTGGGTCCTACGAGCAGTACTTC. As protein: CASRATGAIGSYEQYF.

This clone has more than one count but fewer than ten. V usage is TRBV19 and J usage is TRBJ2-7; a possible D gene is TRBD2 (7 bases). Germline-derived CDR1 and CDR2 are LNHDA and SQIVND (reference sequence). This CDR3 spans 14 amino acids. The V and J ends lost 4 bases and 2 bases respectively, with 12 bases between them. CDR3 loop: CASSKREGAYEQYF. In DNA, the CDR3 is TGTGCCAGTAGTAAAAGGGAGGGGGCCTACGAGCAGTACTTC.